Listed below are T cell receptor beta chains from one sample, sequenced in a study of radiation and T cells in renal cell carcinoma. Here immunoSEQ multiplex PCR was the method, and the copy in TCRdb shows in-frame clones only, minus some. Of tens of thousands of clones listed, around three quarters are singletons. The sample in question was blood, obtained from a patient whose treatment included radiotherapy and nephrectomy. These receptors were collected from a man aged 55-75 years with renal cell carcinoma. The CDR3 runs from the conserved cysteine through the conserved F or W. The order of the fields is CDR3 length, J gene, V gene, CDR3 protein.

>15|TRBJ2-2|TRBV7-9
CASRNPSGSTGELFF
>13|TRBJ1-2|TRBV6-1
CASKAQATYGYTF
>11|TRBJ1-2|TRBV30
CACHRGSGYTF
>13|TRBJ2-2|TRBV19
CASSIHLTGELFF
>18|TRBJ1-2|TRBV4-1
CASSQADRGDLSNYGYTF
>12|TRBJ2-5|TRBV7-2
CASSRPQETQYF
>12|TRBJ2-5|TRBV10-3
CAISESAETQYF
>17|TRBJ2-1|TRBV27
CASSSDREKLTYNEQFF
>15|TRBJ2-5|TRBV5-6
CASSGMRDLKETQYF
>15|TRBJ2-1|TRBV12-5
CASGLGTSGSNEQFF
>18|TRBJ2-1|TRBV5-4
CASSRGGPSGRRYNEQFF
>17|TRBJ2-3|TRBV9
CASSGSSGLAGGDTQYF
>13|TRBJ1-5|TRBV5-1
CASSSLQGGPQHF
>16|TRBJ1-2|TRBV11-2
CASSSYRRETNYGYTF
>15|TRBJ2-3|TRBV11-2
CASSVISGGTDTQYF
>13|TRBJ2-5|TRBV6-1
CASRRQDEETQYF
>16|TRBJ2-1|TRBV2
CASIDPLLAGVKEQFF
>12|TRBJ1-1|TRBV25-1
CASETREAEAFF
>16|TRBJ2-1|TRBV11-3
CASSLGGIGGYNEQFF
>16|TRBJ2-2|TRBV15
CATSRRRTGRAGELFF
>14|TRBJ1-1|TRBV11-3
CASSLGGARTEAFF
>15|TRBJ2-3|TRBV7-7
CASSLGRARTDTQYF
>14|TRBJ2-4|TRBV6-5
CASSPRTSGNIQYF
>11|TRBJ1-1|TRBV20-1
CSARRQFEAFF
>13|TRBJ1-4|TRBV19
CASRQPTNEKLFF
>11|TRBJ2-1|TRBV20-1
CSASRGNEQFF
>14|TRBJ2-2|TRBV19
CASSTGPNTGELFF
>15|TRBJ1-6|TRBV10-2
CAPAGARINNSPLHF
>15|TRBJ1-5|TRBV27
CASSLIATGNQPQHF
>14|TRBJ2-1|TRBV29-1
CSPLRGTPYNEQFF
>14|TRBJ1-1|TRBV11-2
CASSSLRGATEAFF
>13|TRBJ1-5|TRBV5-6
CASSKGQGGTQHF
>19|TRBJ2-1|TRBV18
CASPRGSNVSRSSYNEQFF
>15|TRBJ2-6|TRBV9
CASSATESGANVLTF
>14|TRBJ1-3|TRBV7-2
CASSFTSSGNTIYF
>14|TRBJ1-3|TRBV30
CAWSVGPAGNTIYF
>14|TRBJ1-1|TRBV7-9
CASSSGQGLVGAFF
>14|TRBJ2-5|TRBV6-5
CAISDGGAWETQYF
>13|TRBJ1-1|TRBV27
CASSGQGDTEAFF
>14|TRBJ2-2|TRBV9
CASSVAGLTGELFF
>17|TRBJ2-1|TRBV21-1
CARVGLLKFYLYNEQFF
>12|TRBJ2-2|TRBV9
CASSANTGELFF
>17|TRBJ1-5|TRBV7-9
CASSQRMGPWKNQPQHF
>15|TRBJ1-3|TRBV19
CASSPTRTSGNTIYF
>16|TRBJ2-3|TRBV5-1
CASSLMGGTPTDTQYF
>15|TRBJ2-2|TRBV7-9
CASSWRAGVPGELFF